This section outlines one T cell receptor beta chain sequence together with its context. This entry belongs to a study of blood T cell repertoires in COVID-19. About the research overall: Acute-phase and convalescent COVID-19 samples originated in the United States, Italy and Spain. T cells, B-cell-depleted T cells, or PBMCs provided the cDNA or gDNA that served as material.

Original processing methods: Using reference gene primer amplification, nucleated cell counts were estimated. Method: immunoSEQ multiplex PCR; TCRdb's copy keeps in-frame clones and lacks some. From that table come the V and J calls and clone size; the DNA was used to work out D and trimming. The table shows about 130,000 clones, with around nine tenths occurring only once. Losses at the gene ends were 6 bases for V and 4 bases for J; bases not matched to a gene: 13. CDR3 length: 17 amino acids. Germline V gene sequence: CDR1 SGHVS, CDR2 FQNEAQ. This sequence joins TRBV7-8 and TRBJ1-5; 9 bases line up with TRBD1. The sample was peripheral blood. This TCR derives from a woman aged 80 or older with acute or convalescent COVID-19. CDR3 sequence: CASSSLGTGFRNQPQHF. As DNA, the CDR3 is TGTGCCAGCAGTTCCCTCGGGACAGGGTTCCGTAATCAGCCCCAGCATTTT.